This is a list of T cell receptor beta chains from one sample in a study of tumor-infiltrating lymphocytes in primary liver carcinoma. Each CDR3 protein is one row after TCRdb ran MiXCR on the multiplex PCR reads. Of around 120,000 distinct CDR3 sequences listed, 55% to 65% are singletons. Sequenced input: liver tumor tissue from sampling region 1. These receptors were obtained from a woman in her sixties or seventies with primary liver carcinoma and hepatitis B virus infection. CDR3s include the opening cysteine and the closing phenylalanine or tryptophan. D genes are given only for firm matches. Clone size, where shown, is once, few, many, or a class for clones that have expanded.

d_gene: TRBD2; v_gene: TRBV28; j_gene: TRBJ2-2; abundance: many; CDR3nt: TGTGCCAGCACACTGGGGGCGGGAGGGACCGTGGAGCTGTTTTTT; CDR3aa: CASTLGAGGTVELFF
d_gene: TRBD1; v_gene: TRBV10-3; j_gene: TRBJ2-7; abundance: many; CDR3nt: TGTGCCATCAGTGAGTCGATTTTAGGGACAGGGACCTACGAGCAGTACTTC; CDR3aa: CAISESILGTGTYEQYF
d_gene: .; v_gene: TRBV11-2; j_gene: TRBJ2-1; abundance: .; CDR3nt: TGTGTCAGCAGCTTACGTGTGCGGCGGAAGGAGAGCAATGAGCAGTTCTTC; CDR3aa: CVSSLRVRRKESNEQFF
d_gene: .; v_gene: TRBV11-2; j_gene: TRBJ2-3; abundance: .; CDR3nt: TGTGCCAGCAGCTTTCGACTGGCCAGGGGCGCTGATACGCAGTATTTT; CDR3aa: CASSFRLARGADTQYF
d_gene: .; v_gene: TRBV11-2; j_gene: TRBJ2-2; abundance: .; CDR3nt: TGTGCCAGCAGCTTAGAATTCGGGGTGCCGTTTTTT; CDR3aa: CASSLEFGVPFF
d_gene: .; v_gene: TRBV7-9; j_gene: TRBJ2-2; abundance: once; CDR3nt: TGTGCCAGCAGCCTCCGACAGAACACCGGGGAGCTGTTTTTT; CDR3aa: CASSLRQNTGELFF
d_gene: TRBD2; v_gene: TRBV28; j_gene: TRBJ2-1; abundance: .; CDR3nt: TGTGCCAGCAGTCAGCCCTTGACGGCGGGAGGGCTAAATGAGCAGTTCTTC; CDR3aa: CASSQPLTAGGLNEQFF
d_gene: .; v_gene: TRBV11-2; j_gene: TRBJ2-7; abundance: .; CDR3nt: TGTGCCAACAGCCTATCCCTAGCAGACGAGCAGTACTTC; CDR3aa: CANSLSLADEQYF
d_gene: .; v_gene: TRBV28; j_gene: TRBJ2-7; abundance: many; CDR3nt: TGTGCCAGCAGTGTTGGGGGGCTAGGCTACGAGCAGTACTTC; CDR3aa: CASSVGGLGYEQYF
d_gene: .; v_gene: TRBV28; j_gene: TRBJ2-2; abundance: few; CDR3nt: TGTGCCAGCAGTTTTAGCCCCGCCCCTGGGACCGGGGAGCTGTTTTTT; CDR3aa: CASSFSPAPGTGELFF
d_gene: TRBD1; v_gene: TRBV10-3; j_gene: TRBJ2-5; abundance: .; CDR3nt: TGTGCCATCAGACCCGACAGGGATGGGGAGACCCAGTATTTC; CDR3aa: CAIRPDRDGETQYF
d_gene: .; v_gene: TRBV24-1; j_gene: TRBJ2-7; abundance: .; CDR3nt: TGTGCCACCAGTGAAACATCTAGTGGGAGCTTTTCCTACGAGCAGTACTTC; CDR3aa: CATSETSSGSFSYEQYF
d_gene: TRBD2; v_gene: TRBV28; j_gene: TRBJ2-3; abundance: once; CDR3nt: TGTGCCAGCAGTGCGGGAGCTAGATATAGCACAGATACGCAGTATTTT; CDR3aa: CASSAGARYSTDTQYF
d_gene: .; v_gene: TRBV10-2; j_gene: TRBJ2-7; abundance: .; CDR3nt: TGCGCCAGCAGTCAGTGCCGGGTATCCCATTACGAGCAGTACTTC; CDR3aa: CASSQCRVSHYEQYF
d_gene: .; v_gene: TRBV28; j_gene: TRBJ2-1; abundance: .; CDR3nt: TGTGCCAGCAGTTTAGTTACGGACAATGAGCAGTTCTTC; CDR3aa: CASSLVTDNEQFF
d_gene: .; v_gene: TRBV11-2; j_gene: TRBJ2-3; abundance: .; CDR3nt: TGTGCCAGCAGCTCAACTCGGTTACAAGGGGCAGATATGCAGTATTTT; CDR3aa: CASSSTRLQGADMQYF
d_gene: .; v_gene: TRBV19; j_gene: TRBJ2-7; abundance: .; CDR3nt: TGTGCCAGTAGTATAGGAACTAGGACGTACGAGCAGTACTTC; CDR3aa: CASSIGTRTYEQYF
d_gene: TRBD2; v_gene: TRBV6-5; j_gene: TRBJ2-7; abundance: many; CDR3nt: TGTGCCAGCAGTTACTCGAGTGTTGCGGGAGGAGAGTACGAGCAGTACTTC; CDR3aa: CASSYSSVAGGEYEQYF
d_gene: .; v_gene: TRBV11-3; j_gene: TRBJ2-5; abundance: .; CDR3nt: TGTGCCAATGCTGGGGGGGAGACCCAGTACTTC; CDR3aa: CANAGGETQYF
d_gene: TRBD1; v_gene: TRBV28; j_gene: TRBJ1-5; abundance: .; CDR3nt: TGTGCCAGCAGTTCCTGGGACAGACGCAATCAGCCCCAGCATTTT; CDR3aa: CASSSWDRRNQPQHF
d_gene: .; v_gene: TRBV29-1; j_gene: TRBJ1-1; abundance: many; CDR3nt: TGCAGCGTTGCGTTTGATGAAGCTTTCTTT; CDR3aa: CSVAFDEAFF
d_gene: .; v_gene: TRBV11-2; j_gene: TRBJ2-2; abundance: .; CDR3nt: TGTGCCAGCAGCTATGGTACGGCTAGCACAACCGGGGAGCTGTTTTTT; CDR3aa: CASSYGTASTTGELFF
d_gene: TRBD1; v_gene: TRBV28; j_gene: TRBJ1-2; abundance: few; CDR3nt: TGTGCCAGCGGTCTGGACAGGCCCCCGTATGGCTACACCTTC; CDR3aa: CASGLDRPPYGYTF
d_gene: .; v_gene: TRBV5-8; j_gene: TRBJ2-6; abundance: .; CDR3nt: TGTGCCAGCAGCTTGGCCGGGTTTAACCGGGGACCTGGGGCCAACGTCCTGACTTTC; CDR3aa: CASSLAGFNRGPGANVLTF
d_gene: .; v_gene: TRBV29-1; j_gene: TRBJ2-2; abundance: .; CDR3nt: TGCAGCATTGAAGAGGTTAAAACCGGGGATCTGTTTTTT; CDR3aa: CSIEEVKTGDLFF
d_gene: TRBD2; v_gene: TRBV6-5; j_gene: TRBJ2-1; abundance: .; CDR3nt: TGTGCCATTAGTTACTCGACTAGCGGGAGGGCCAATGAGCAGTTCTTC; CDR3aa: CAISYSTSGRANEQFF
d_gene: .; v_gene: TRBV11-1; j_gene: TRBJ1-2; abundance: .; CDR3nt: TGTGCCAGCAGTCAAGGACAGACCAACCATGGCTACACCTTC; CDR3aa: CASSQGQTNHGYTF
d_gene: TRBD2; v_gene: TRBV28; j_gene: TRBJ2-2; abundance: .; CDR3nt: TGTGCCAGCAGTGGGACTAGCGAGGACCTCGGGGAGCTGTTTTTT; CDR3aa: CASSGTSEDLGELFF
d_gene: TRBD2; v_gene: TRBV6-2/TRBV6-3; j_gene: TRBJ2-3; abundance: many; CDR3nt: TGTGCCAGCAGTTGGGCTAGCGGAAGCACAGATACGCAGTATTTT; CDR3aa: CASSWASGSTDTQYF
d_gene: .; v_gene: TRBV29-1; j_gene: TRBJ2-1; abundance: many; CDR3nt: TGCAGCGTTGAAGACGGGATTGTCATGGGGAATGAGCAGTTCTTC; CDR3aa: CSVEDGIVMGNEQFF
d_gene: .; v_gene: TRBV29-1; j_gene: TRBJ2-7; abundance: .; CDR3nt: TGCAGCGTTCTGTGGGGGACCAATTCCTACGAGCAGTACTTC; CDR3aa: CSVLWGTNSYEQYF
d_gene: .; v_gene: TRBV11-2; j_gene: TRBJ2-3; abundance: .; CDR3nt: TGTGCCAGCAGCCACGACTGTCCAGATACGCAGTATTTT; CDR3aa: CASSHDCPDTQYF
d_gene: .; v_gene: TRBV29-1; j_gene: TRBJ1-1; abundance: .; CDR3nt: TGCAGCGTTGAGGAGGTTGAAACCTTCTTT; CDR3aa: CSVEEVETFF
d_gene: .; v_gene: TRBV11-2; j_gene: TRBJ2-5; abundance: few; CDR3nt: TGTGCCAGCAGCCCCACAGGGAAAAAAGACACCCAGTACTTT; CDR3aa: CASSPTGKKDTQYF
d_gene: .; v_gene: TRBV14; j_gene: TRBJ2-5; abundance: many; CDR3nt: TGTGCCAGCAGCCAAGATCTAGCCATTCAAGAGACCCAGTACTTC; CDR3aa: CASSQDLAIQETQYF
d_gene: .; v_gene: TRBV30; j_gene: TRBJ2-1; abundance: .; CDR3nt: TGTGCCTGGAGTCAGGGGCCTGGGGATTACAATGAGCAGTTCTTC; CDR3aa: CAWSQGPGDYNEQFF
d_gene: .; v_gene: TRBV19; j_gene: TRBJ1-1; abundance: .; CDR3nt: TGTGCCAGTAGTCGGTATGAGGGTCGTGCTGAAGCTTTCTTT; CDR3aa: CASSRYEGRAEAFF
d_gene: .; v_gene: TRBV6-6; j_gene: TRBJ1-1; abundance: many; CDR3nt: TGTGCCAGCCGTAATGTAGGGGCCGAAGCTTTCTTT; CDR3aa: CASRNVGAEAFF
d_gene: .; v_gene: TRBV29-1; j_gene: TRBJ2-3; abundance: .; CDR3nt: TGCAGCGTTGAGCGGGCGGATCGCACAGATACGCAGTATTTT; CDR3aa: CSVERADRTDTQYF
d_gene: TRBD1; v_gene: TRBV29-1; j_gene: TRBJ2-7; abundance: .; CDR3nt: TGCAGCGCCAGGAGGGACAGGGATGGCTACGAGCAGTACTTC; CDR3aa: CSARRDRDGYEQYF
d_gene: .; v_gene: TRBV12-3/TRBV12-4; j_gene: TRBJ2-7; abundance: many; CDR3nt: TGTGCCAGCAGTAGAAGCATACCTCCCTACGAGCAGTACTTC; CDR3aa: CASSRSIPPYEQYF
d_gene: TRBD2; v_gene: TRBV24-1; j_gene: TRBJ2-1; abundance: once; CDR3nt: TGTGCCACCAGTGATTCCACCCACCGCGGGGGGGACGGTGAGCAGTTCTTC; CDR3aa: CATSDSTHRGGDGEQFF
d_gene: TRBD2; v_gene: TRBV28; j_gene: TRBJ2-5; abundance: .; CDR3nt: TGTGCCAGCAATCCCCTGGGACTAGCGGGAGGTCGAGAGACCCAATACTTC; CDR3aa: CASNPLGLAGGRETQYF
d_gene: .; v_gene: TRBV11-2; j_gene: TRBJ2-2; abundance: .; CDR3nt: TGTGCCAGCAGGGACGTAATCGGGGAGCTATTTTTT; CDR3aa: CASRDVIGELFF
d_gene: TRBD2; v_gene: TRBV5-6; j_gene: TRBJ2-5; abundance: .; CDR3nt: TGTGTCAGCAGCTTGAATATCGGACTAGCGGGAGCGGAGACCCAGTACTTC; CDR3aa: CVSSLNIGLAGAETQYF
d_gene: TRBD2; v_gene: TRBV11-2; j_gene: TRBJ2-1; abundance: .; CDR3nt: TGCGCCAGCAGCTTAATCGCCGGGACTAACGGCCACAATGAGCAGTTCTTC; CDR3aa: CASSLIAGTNGHNEQFF